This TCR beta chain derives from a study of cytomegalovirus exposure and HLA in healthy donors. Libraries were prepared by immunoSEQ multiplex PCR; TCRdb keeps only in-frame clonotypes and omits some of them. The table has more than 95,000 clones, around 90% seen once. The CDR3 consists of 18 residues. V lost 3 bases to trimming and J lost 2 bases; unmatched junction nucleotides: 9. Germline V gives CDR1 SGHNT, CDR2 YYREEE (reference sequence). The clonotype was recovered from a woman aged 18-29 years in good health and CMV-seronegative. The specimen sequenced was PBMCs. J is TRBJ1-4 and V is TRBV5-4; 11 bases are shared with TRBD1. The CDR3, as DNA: TGTGCCAGCAGCTCCAACCGGGACAGGGGGACGACTAATGAAAAACTGTTTTTT. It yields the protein CASSSNRDRGTTNEKLFF. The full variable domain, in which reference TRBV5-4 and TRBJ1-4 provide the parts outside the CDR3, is ETGVTQSPTHLIKTRGQQVTLRCSSQSGHNTVSWYQQALGQGPQFIFQYYREEENGRGNFPPRFSGLQFPNYSSELNVNALELDDSALYLCASSSNRDRGTTNEKLFFGSGTQLSVL.